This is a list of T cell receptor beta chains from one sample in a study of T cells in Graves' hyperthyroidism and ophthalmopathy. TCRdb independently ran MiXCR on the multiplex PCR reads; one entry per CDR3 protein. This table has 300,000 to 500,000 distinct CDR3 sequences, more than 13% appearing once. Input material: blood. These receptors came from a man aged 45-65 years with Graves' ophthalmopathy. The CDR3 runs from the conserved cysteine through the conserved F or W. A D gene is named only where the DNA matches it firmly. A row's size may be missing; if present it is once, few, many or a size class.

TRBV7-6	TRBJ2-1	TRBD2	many	TGTGCCAGCAGCCAACTAGCGGGAGCTTACAATGAGCAGTTCTTC	CASSQLAGAYNEQFF
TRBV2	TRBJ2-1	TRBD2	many	TGTGCCAGCAGGGGACTAGCGGGAGAGCAGTTCTTC	CASRGLAGEQFF
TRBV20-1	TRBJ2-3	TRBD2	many	TGCAGTGCTAGCGGGAGGGTGAGCACAGATACGCAGTATTTT	CSASGRVSTDTQYF
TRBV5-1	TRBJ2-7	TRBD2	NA	TGCGCCAGCAGCGGATCGGGAGGGGTCTACGAGCAGTACTTC	CASSGSGGVYEQYF
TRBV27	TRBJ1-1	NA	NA	TGTGCCAGCAGTTTTGGGGGGCGATCCACTGAAGCTTTCTTT	CASSFGGRSTEAFF
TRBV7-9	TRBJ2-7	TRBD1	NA	TGTGCCAGCAGCGACAGGGCACACGAGCAGTACTTC	CASSDRAHEQYF
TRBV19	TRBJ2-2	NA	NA	TGTGCCAGTACCCGGAGGGGGGCGTTCGCGAACACCGGGGAGCTGTTTTTT	CASTRRGAFANTGELFF
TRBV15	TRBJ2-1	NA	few	TGTGCCACCAGCAGAGCGGGGCAGTCAAATGAGCAGTTCTTC	CATSRAGQSNEQFF
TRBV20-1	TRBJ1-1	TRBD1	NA	TGCAGCGCCATGCGCGGGACAGCCGGGGTCGTGAACACTGAAGCTTTCTTT	CSAMRGTAGVVNTEAFF
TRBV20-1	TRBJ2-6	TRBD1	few	TGCAGTGCTAGAGGGACAGGGTCGAGCTGGGCCAACGTCCTGACTTTC	CSARGTGSSWANVLTF
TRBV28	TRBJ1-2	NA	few	TGTGCCACCCTTTTTGGCGTAAACTATGGCTACACCTTC	CATLFGVNYGYTF
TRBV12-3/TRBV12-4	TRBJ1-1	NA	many	TGTGCCAGCACCCTTGCCGGGACAATGAACACTGAAGCTTTCTTT	CASTLAGTMNTEAFF
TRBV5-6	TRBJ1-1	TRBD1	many	TGTGCCAGCAGCTTGGGACAGGGTGGGAACACTGAAGCTTTCTTT	CASSLGQGGNTEAFF
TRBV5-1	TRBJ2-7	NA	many	TGCGCCAGCAGCCTCGGGACGGTCTCCTACGAGCAGTACTTC	CASSLGTVSYEQYF
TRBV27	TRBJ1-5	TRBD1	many	TGTGCCAGCAGGGGACAGGGGATCAATCAGCCCCAGCATTTT	CASRGQGINQPQHF
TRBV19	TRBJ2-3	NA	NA	TGTGCCAGTCGGAAGGGGGGCACAGATACGCAGTATTTT	CASRKGGTDTQYF
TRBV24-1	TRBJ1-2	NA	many	TGTGCCACCAGTGACACCCTCGCGGACTATGGCTACACCTTC	CATSDTLADYGYTF
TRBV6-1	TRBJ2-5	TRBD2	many	TGTGCCAGCGGACGGGGCGGGAGGCCCCCCCAAGAGACCCAGTACTTC	CASGRGGRPPQETQYF
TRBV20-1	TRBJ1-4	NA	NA	TGCAGTGCTAGAAAGGGGGGTGGGAAGGAAAAACTGTTTTTT	CSARKGGGKEKLFF
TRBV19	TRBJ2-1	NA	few	TGTGCCAGTATTTCTCGTTACAATGAGCAGTTCTTC	CASISRYNEQFF
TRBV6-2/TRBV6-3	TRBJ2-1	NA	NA	TGTGCCAGCAGTTACCTGAGAGGAGTCTACAATGAGCAGTTCTTC	CASSYLRGVYNEQFF
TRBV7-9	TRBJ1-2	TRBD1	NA	TGTGCCAGCAGCGAGCGGACAGGTTATGGCTACACCTTC	CASSERTGYGYTF
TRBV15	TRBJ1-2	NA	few	TGTGCCACCAGCAGAGAGGTTGCGGCTAACTACACCTTC	CATSREVAANYTF
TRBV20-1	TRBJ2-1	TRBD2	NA	TGCAGTGCAGCTACCGGGACTAGCGGGAGCTCCCACAATGAGCAGTTCTTC	CSAATGTSGSSHNEQFF
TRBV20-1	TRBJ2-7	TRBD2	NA	TGCAGTGGACTAGCGGTCGACTACGAGCAGTACTTC	CSGLAVDYEQYF
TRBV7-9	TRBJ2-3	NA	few	TGTGCCAGCAGCTTAGAGCGGGCCATCGATACGCAGTATTTT	CASSLERAIDTQYF
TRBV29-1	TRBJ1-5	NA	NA	TGCAGCGCCGGGGGACCATCCAATCAGCCCCAGCATTTT	CSAGGPSNQPQHF
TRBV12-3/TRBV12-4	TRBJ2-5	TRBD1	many	TGTGCCAGCAGCCCTCCGTTGGCAGGGGGCGTTGAGACCCAGTACTTC	CASSPPLAGGVETQYF
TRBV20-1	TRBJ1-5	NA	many	TGCAGTGCTAGAGACAGTAGGGGCCGAAATCAGCCCCAGCATTTT	CSARDSRGRNQPQHF
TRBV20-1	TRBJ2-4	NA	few	TGCAGTGCTAGAGCGGATCTAGCCAAAAACATTCAGTACTTC	CSARADLAKNIQYF
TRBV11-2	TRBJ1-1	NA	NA	TGTGCCAGCAGCTTAGGGGCCTGGGACACTGAAGCTTTCTTT	CASSLGAWDTEAFF
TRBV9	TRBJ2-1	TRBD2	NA	TGTGCCAGCAGCGTTAGCGGGGATGAGCAGTTCTTC	CASSVSGDEQFF
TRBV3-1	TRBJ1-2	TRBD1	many	TGTGCCAGCAGCAGTACAGGGGAGAGAGGCTACACCTTC	CASSSTGERGYTF
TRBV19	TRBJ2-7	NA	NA	TGTGCCAGTAGTAAGACCCCGGTTTCCGTTTACGAGCAGTACTTC	CASSKTPVSVYEQYF
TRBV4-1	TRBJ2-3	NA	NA	TGCGCCAGCAGCCGGCTCGGGGTCACAGATACGCAGTATTTT	CASSRLGVTDTQYF
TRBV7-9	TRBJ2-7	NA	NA	TGTGCCAGCAGCAAACCCGGGACAAGCGACGAGCAGTACTTC	CASSKPGTSDEQYF
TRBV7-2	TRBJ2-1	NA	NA	TGTGCCAGCAGTTCGTCCGGGAGTCTCTCCTACAATGAGCAGTTCTTC	CASSSSGSLSYNEQFF
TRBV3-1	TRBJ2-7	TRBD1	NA	TGTGCCAGCAGCCAAGGGACCCGACAGGGGGTAAACGAGCAGTACTTC	CASSQGTRQGVNEQYF
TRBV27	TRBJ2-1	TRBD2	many	TGTGCCAGCAGTTTGTCATTTAGCGGGAGAGCAACCAATGAGCAGTTCTTC	CASSLSFSGRATNEQFF
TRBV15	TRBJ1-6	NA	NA	TGTGCCACCAGCAGAGATGTGACACCCGGGGCGAATAATTCACCCCTCCACTTT	CATSRDVTPGANNSPLHF
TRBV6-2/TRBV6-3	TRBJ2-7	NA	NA	TGTGCCAGCACGTGGGGGCAGACCTACGAGCAGTACTTC	CASTWGQTYEQYF
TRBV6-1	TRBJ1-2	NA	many	TGTGCCAGCACAGGCGGTAACTATGGCTACACCTTC	CASTGGNYGYTF
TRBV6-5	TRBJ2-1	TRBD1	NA	TGTGCCAGCAGCACAACAGGGGACCTATACAATGAGCAGTTCTTC	CASSTTGDLYNEQFF
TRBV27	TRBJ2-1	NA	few	TGTGCCAGCAGTTTTTCTAGCGTCGCTTCCTACAATGAGCAGTTCTTC	CASSFSSVASYNEQFF